This T cell receptor beta chain was sequenced in a study of blood T cell repertoires in COVID-19. Study as a whole: Sample material is recorded as cDNA or gDNA derived from T cells, B-cell-depleted T cells, or PBMCs.

The CDR3 contains 11 residues. V shed 6 bases and J shed 6 bases, with 6 bases lying between them. The assay was immunoSEQ multiplex PCR, and TCRdb's table has in-frame clones only and misses some. The sample holds about 78,000 clones; 65% to 85% are singletons and the top ten take 4.5% to 7%. The specimen sequenced was peripheral blood. The clonotype originates from a man in his sixties with active or convalescent COVID-19. V gene TRBV12-3 or TRBV12-4 combines with J gene TRBJ2-1; D unclear. The CDR3 bases are TGTGCCAGCAGGCGGATCAATGAGCAGTTCTTC. Its translation: CASRRINEQFF.